Only a few counts were recorded for the clone carrying this TCR beta chain. Its antigen remains unknown. Produced via immunoSEQ multiplex PCR; TCRdb's table is partial and in-frame only. The data show around 40,000 clones, under 80% seen once. The data originate from a study of cytotoxic CD8 clonotypes in ibrutinib-treated CLL. Overall study context: Of the patients, over ten were relapsed/refractory, about 15 treatment-naive and about 17 IGHV unmutated.

The study, taken as a whole, reports: Rising at ibrutinib response, clonality subsequently fell back toward baseline at progression. The study found public clonotypes uncommon, contracting or stable on treatment. Clonality measured at baseline exceeded age-matched healthy donors, tracking circulating CD8+ T-cell counts.

The germline CDR1 and CDR2 sequences are GTSNPN and SVGIG (reference sequence). This CDR3 has 14 amino acids. V dropped 5 bases and J dropped 4; count of bases not matched to a gene: 11. Specimen: PBMCs, collected at disease progression, from a patient treated with ibrutinib. The J gene is TRBJ2-7, the V gene TRBV30; TRBD1 matches 7 bases. The sequence came from a human donor with chronic lymphocytic leukemia. This CDR3 reads CAWQTGSAGYEQYF. DNA of the CDR3: TGTGCCTGGCAGACAGGGTCGGCCGGGTACGAGCAGTACTTC. The whole variable domain, filled in from reference TRBV30 and TRBJ2-7, reads SQTIHQWPATLVQPVGSPLSLECTVEGTSNPNLYWYRQAAGRGLQLLFYSVGIGQISSEVPQNLSASRPQDRQFILSSKKLLLSDSGFYLCAWQTGSAGYEQYFGPGTRLTVT.